Each of the 7 T cell receptor beta chains below was sequenced from the same sample in a study of shared clonotypes between healthy human individuals. This table comes from immunoSEQ multiplex PCR, and its TCRdb copy is limited to in-frame clones, with some not included. The data hold 520,000 or so clones, with 79% observed a single time. The sample consisted of PBMCs. The receptors derive from a woman between 35 and 50 years old in good health. Some clones in this sample may be carry-over from other donors' samples.

In this sample, this clone turned up many times. The chain carries TRBV5-1 and TRBJ2-1, with a possible D match to TRBD2 (6 bases). Germline V gives CDR1 SGHRS, CDR2 YFSETQ. Trimming removed 0 bases from V and 1 base from J, with 11 bases in between. This CDR3 has 16 amino acids. CDR3 residues: CASSLVAGRSYNEQFF. As DNA, the CDR3 is TGCGCCAGCAGCTTGGTGGCGGGACGGTCCTACAATGAGCAGTTCTTC.

This clone was observed a few times. In nucleotides, the CDR3 is TGTGCCAGTAGTTCTACTGGGGCCGGGGAGCTGTTTTTT. This gives the protein CASSSTGAGELFF. This chain joins TRBV19 and TRBJ2-2, with unresolved D. V was clipped by 5 bases and J by 6 bases, with 10 bases between them. CDR3 length equals 13 residues. Germline assignment: CDR1 LNHDA and CDR2 SQIVND (reference sequence). The full variable domain, with the rest looked up from reference TRBV19 and TRBJ2-2, is DGGITQSPKYLFRKEGQNVTLSCEQNLNHDAMYWYRQDPGQGLRLIYYSQIVNDFQKGDIAEGYSVSREKKESFPLTVTSAQKNPTAFYLCASSSTGAGELFFGEGSRLTVL.

In nucleotides, the CDR3 is TGCGCCAGCAGCCAACCCACTAGCGGGAGGCTTGGTAATGAGCAGTTCTTC. It is translated as CASSQPTSGRLGNEQFF. The chain joins TRBV4-1 to TRBJ2-1, with TRBD2 matching over 12 bases. Germline CDR1 and CDR2: MGHRA and YSYEKL. The CDR3 loop spans 17 amino acids. V lost 2 bases and J lost 7; bases outside the gene matches: 9.

The chain employs TRBV6-6 and TRBJ2-1; a weak D match, TRBD1 (5 bases). The CDR3 covers 12 residues. Germline V CDR1 and CDR2: MNHNY, SVGAGI (reference sequence). Trimming pared 6 bases from V and 5 bases from J, leaving 8 bases between. The CDR3 protein is CASRQENNEQFF. For the CDR3, the DNA is TGTGCCAGCAGACAGGAAAACAATGAGCAGTTCTTC.

This chain joins TRBV6-1 and TRBJ2-3, with 11 positions matching TRBD2. The J segment lost 5 bases and the V segment lost 6 bases, leaving 7 bases of the junction unmatched. Germline CDR1 and CDR2: MNHNS and SASEGT. This CDR3 has 15 amino acids. CDR3 nucleotide sequence: TGTGCCAGCAGAATGACTAGCGGGATGATAGATACGCAGTATTTT. Protein product: CASRMTSGMIDTQYF.

The rearrangement links TRBV5-6 to TRBJ2-1; D is possibly TRBD2 (7 bases). Germline loops: CDR1 SGHDT, CDR2 YYEEEE. The CDR3 sequence is 15 residues long. Trimming shortened V by 3 bases and J by 1 base, and 11 bases separated the two germline ends. Written as DNA, the CDR3 is TGTGCCAGCAGCTCGGAGGGGGGGTCCTACAATGAGCAGTTCTTC. Encoded protein: CASSSEGGSYNEQFF.

This clone was seen a single time. The CDR3 sequence is CASSLGQLNQPQHF. DNA of the CDR3: TGTGCCAGCAGCCTGGGACAGCTCAATCAGCCCCAGCATTTT. V usage is TRBV7-3 and J usage is TRBJ1-5, with TRBD1 matching over 7 bases. With 5 bases clipped from V and 3 bases from J, the junction kept 4 bases outside the gene matches. CDR3 length: 14 residues. From germline, CDR1 is SGHTA and CDR2 FQGTGA. Supplemented by reference TRBV7-3 and TRBJ1-5, the full variable domain reads GAGVSQTPSNKVTEKGKYVELRCDPISGHTALYWYRQSLGQGPEFLIYFQGTGAADDSGLPNDRFFAVRPEGSVSTLKIQRTERGDSAVYLCASSLGQLNQPQHFGDGTRLSIL.